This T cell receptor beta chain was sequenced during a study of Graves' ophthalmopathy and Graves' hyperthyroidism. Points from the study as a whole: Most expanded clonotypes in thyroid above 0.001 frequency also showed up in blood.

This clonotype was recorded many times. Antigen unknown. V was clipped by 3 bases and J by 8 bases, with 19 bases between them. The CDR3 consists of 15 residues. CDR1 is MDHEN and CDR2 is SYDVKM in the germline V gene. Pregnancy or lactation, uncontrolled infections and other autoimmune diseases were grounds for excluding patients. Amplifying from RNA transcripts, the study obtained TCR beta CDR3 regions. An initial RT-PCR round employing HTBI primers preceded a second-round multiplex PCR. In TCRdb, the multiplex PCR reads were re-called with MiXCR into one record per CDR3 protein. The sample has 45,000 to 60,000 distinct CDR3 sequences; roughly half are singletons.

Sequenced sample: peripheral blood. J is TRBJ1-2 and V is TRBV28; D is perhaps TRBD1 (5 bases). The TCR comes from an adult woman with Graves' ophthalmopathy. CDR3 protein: CASSFISPTAQGYTF. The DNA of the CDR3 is TGTGCCAGCAGTTTTATTTCCCCGACAGCGCAAGGCTACACCTTC.